This T cell receptor beta chain was captured by sequencing in a study of cytotoxic CD8 clonotypes in ibrutinib-treated CLL. About the research overall: Some 25 partial and 2 complete responses; at median about 70 months, roughly 15 remitted, 12 progressed. Response samples followed a median approximately 13 months of treatment, range 6 to 36. Overall study findings and caveats: Contraction or stability on treatment characterized the public clonotypes, which were uncommon. Progressing and sustained-remission patients had different sampling times.

A remark on this clone: The antigen remains unidentified.

Measured with immunoSEQ multiplex PCR; TCRdb has only the in-frame clones, and not every one. The sample records some 81,000 clones, about 76% being singletons. The germline V gene has CDR1 SGDLS and CDR2 YYNGEE. The CDR3 has 13 amino acids. Trimming took 2 bases from V and 5 from J, leaving 11 bases between them. This receptor was identified in a human donor with chronic lymphocytic leukemia. Here the sequenced sample was PBMCs, taken after 12 months of ibrutinib treatment. The genes are TRBV9 and TRBJ2-7; D remains ambiguous. The CDR3: CASSVGPRDEQYF. In DNA, the CDR3 is TGTGCCAGCAGCGTTGGGCCCCGGGACGAGCAGTACTTC.